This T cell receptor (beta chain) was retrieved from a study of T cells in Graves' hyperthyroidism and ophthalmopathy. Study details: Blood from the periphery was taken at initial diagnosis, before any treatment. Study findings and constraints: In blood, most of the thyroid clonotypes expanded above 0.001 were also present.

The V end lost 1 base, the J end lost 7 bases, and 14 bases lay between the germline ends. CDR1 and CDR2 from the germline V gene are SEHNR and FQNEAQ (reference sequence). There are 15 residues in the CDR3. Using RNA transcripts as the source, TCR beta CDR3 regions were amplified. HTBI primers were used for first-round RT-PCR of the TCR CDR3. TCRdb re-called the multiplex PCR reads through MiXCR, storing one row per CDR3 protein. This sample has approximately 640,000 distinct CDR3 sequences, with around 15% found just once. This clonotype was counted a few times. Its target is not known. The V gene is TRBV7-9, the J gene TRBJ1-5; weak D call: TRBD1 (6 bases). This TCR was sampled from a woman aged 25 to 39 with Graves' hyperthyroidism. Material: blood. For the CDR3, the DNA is TGTGCCAGCAGCTTAGACGGACAGTCAAGACAGCCCCAGCATTTT. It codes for CASSLDGQSRQPQHF.